A selection of T cell receptor beta chains follows, all from one sample in a study of Graves' ophthalmopathy and Graves' hyperthyroidism. TCRdb analysed the multiplex PCR reads with MiXCR anew, one entry per CDR3 protein. The repertoire holds under 800,000 distinct CDR3 sequences, with about a fifth as singletons. The sequencing sample was made of peripheral blood. These receptors were collected from a woman under 30 with stable Graves' hyperthyroidism. Some clones in this sample may be carry-over from other donors' samples. Each CDR3 is given with its conserved first and last residue. The D gene is left open where the match is weak. The size field is filled for only some rows; it gives once, few, many or a size class.

v_gene: TRBV6-5; abundance: -; j_gene: TRBJ1-1; d_gene: -; CDR3aa: CASSSRLEGHTEAFF; CDR3nt: TGTGCCAGCAGTTCCCGGTTGGAGGGTCACACTGAAGCTTTCTTT
v_gene: TRBV11-2; abundance: many; j_gene: TRBJ2-5; d_gene: -; CDR3aa: CASRSRARDQETQYF; CDR3nt: TGTGCCAGCAGGTCTCGGGCCCGCGACCAAGAGACCCAGTACTTC
v_gene: TRBV7-3; abundance: many; j_gene: TRBJ2-7; d_gene: TRBD1; CDR3aa: CASSLGGTEEYEQYF; CDR3nt: TGTGCCAGCAGCTTAGGTGGGACAGAAGAGTACGAGCAGTACTTC
v_gene: TRBV11-1; abundance: many; j_gene: TRBJ2-7; d_gene: TRBD1; CDR3aa: CASSSTGGGSLHAYEQYF; CDR3nt: TGTGCCAGCAGCTCTACAGGGGGCGGATCCCTGCATGCCTACGAGCAGTACTTC
v_gene: TRBV20-1; abundance: many; j_gene: TRBJ2-5; d_gene: TRBD2; CDR3aa: CSARDEASGGAYQETQYF; CDR3nt: TGCAGTGCTAGAGATGAGGCTAGCGGGGGAGCGTACCAAGAGACCCAGTACTTC
v_gene: TRBV30; abundance: few; j_gene: TRBJ2-7; d_gene: -; CDR3aa: CAWRRGGEQYF; CDR3nt: TGTGCCTGGAGAAGAGGGGGTGAGCAGTACTTC
v_gene: TRBV6-1; abundance: few; j_gene: TRBJ1-6; d_gene: -; CDR3aa: CASSRDTGRSPLHF; CDR3nt: TGTGCCAGCAGTCGGGATACAGGGCGATCACCCCTCCACTTT
v_gene: TRBV30; abundance: -; j_gene: TRBJ1-1; d_gene: -; CDR3aa: CAWSVLGVAEAFF; CDR3nt: TGTGCCTGGAGTGTTTTGGGAGTCGCTGAAGCTTTCTTT
v_gene: TRBV5-1; abundance: many; j_gene: TRBJ1-1; d_gene: TRBD1; CDR3aa: CASSPGQGALGAFF; CDR3nt: TGCGCCAGCAGCCCCGGACAGGGGGCATTAGGAGCTTTCTTT
v_gene: TRBV27; abundance: many; j_gene: TRBJ1-5; d_gene: -; CDR3aa: CASSLTTVSNQPQHF; CDR3nt: TGTGCCAGCAGTTTGACGACAGTTAGCAATCAGCCCCAGCATTTT
v_gene: TRBV7-8; abundance: -; j_gene: TRBJ1-2; d_gene: TRBD1; CDR3aa: CASSATGTGVEGYTF; CDR3nt: TGTGCCAGCAGCGCAACCGGGACAGGGGTCGAAGGCTACACCTTC
v_gene: TRBV19; abundance: many; j_gene: TRBJ1-2; d_gene: -; CDR3aa: CASNVAQGNYGYTF; CDR3nt: TGTGCCAGTAATGTAGCCCAGGGTAACTATGGCTACACCTTC
v_gene: TRBV9; abundance: many; j_gene: TRBJ1-2; d_gene: TRBD1; CDR3aa: CASSGGQPPSHYGYTF; CDR3nt: TGTGCCAGCAGCGGGGGACAGCCACCGAGCCACTATGGCTACACCTTC
v_gene: TRBV7-9; abundance: many; j_gene: TRBJ2-4; d_gene: -; CDR3aa: CASSLGRGGGENIQYF; CDR3nt: TGTGCCAGCAGCTTAGGGCGAGGAGGTGGGGAAAACATTCAGTACTTC
v_gene: TRBV6-2/TRBV6-3; abundance: many; j_gene: TRBJ2-7; d_gene: TRBD1; CDR3aa: CASSFDRVYEQYF; CDR3nt: TGTGCCAGCAGTTTCGACAGGGTCTACGAGCAGTACTTC
v_gene: TRBV19; abundance: many; j_gene: TRBJ1-2; d_gene: -; CDR3aa: CASSIRLDLYGYTF; CDR3nt: TGTGCCAGTAGTATCCGACTTGACCTCTATGGCTACACCTTC
v_gene: TRBV19; abundance: few; j_gene: TRBJ2-7; d_gene: TRBD1; CDR3aa: CASAAGTDSYEQYF; CDR3nt: TGTGCCAGCGCCGCCGGGACAGACTCCTACGAGCAGTACTTC
v_gene: TRBV5-1; abundance: many; j_gene: TRBJ2-7; d_gene: TRBD1; CDR3aa: CASSLEGGRNEQYF; CDR3nt: TGCGCCAGCAGCTTGGAAGGGGGCAGGAACGAGCAGTACTTC
v_gene: TRBV12-3/TRBV12-4; abundance: many; j_gene: TRBJ1-5; d_gene: TRBD1; CDR3aa: CASNGQGSQPQHF; CDR3nt: TGTGCCAGCAACGGACAGGGCAGTCAGCCCCAGCATTTT
v_gene: TRBV4-2; abundance: -; j_gene: TRBJ2-5; d_gene: TRBD2; CDR3aa: CASSQEGGDRETQYF; CDR3nt: TGTGCCAGCAGCCAAGAGGGGGGGGACCGGGAGACCCAGTACTTC
v_gene: TRBV28; abundance: many; j_gene: TRBJ1-5; d_gene: -; CDR3aa: CASSFRGVRSNQPQHF; CDR3nt: TGTGCCAGCAGTTTCAGAGGGGTTCGGAGCAATCAGCCCCAGCATTTT
v_gene: TRBV2; abundance: many; j_gene: TRBJ1-2; d_gene: -; CDR3aa: CASTSGQSANYGYTF; CDR3nt: TGTGCCAGCACCTCAGGACAGTCAGCTAACTATGGCTACACCTTC
v_gene: TRBV20-1; abundance: many; j_gene: TRBJ1-5; d_gene: -; CDR3aa: CSARDSPNQPQHF; CDR3nt: TGCAGTGCTAGGGACAGCCCCAATCAGCCCCAGCATTTT
v_gene: TRBV18; abundance: -; j_gene: TRBJ1-1; d_gene: -; CDR3aa: CASSPRGKGTEAFF; CDR3nt: TGTGCCAGCTCACCAAGGGGGAAGGGGACTGAAGCTTTCTTT
v_gene: TRBV7-9; abundance: many; j_gene: TRBJ2-4; d_gene: -; CDR3aa: CASSWAGAKNIQYF; CDR3nt: TGTGCCAGCAGCTGGGCCGGAGCCAAAAACATTCAGTACTTC